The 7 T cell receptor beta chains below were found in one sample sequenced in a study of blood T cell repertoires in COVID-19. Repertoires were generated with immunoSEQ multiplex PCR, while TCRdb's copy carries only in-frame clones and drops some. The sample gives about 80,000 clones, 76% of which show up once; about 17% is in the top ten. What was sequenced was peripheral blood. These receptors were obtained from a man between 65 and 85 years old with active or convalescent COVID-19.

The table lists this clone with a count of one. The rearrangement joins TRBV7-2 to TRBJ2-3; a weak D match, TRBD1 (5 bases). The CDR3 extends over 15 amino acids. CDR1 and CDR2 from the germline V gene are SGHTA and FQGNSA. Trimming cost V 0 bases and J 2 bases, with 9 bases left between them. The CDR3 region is CASSLAGPITDTQYF. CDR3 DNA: TGTGCCAGCAGCTTAGCGGGGCCGATCACAGATACGCAGTATTTT.

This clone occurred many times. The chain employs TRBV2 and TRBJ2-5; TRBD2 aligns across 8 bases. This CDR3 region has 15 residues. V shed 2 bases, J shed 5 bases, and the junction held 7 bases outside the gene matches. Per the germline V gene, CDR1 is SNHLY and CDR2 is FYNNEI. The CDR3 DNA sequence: TGTGCCAGCAGTGAAATGGGCGGGGGGCAGGAGACCCAGTACTTC. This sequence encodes CASSEMGGGQETQYF.

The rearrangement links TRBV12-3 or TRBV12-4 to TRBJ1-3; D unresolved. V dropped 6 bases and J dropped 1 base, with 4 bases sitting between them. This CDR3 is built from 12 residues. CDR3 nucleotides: TGTGCCAGCAGGGAGTCTGGAAACACCATATATTTT. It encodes CASRESGNTIYF.

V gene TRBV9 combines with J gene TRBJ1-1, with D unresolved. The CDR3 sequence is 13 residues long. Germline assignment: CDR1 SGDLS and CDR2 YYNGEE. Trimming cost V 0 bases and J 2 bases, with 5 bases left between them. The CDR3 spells CASSVATNTEAFF. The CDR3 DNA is TGTGCCAGCAGCGTAGCTACCAACACTGAAGCTTTCTTT.

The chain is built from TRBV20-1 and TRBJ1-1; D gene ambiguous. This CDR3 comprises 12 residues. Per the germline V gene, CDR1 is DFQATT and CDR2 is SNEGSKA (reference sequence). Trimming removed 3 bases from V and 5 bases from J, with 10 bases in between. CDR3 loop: CSASLYGTEAFF. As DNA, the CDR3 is TGCAGTGCTAGTCTTTACGGGACTGAAGCTTTCTTT.

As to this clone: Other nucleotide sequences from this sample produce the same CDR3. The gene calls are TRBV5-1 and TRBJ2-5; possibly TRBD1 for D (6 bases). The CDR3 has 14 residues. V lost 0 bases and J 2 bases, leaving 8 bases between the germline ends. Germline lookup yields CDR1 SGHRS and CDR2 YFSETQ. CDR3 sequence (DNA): TGCGCCAGCAGCTTGGGACAGGATCAAGAGACCCAGTACTTC. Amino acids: CASSLGQDQETQYF.

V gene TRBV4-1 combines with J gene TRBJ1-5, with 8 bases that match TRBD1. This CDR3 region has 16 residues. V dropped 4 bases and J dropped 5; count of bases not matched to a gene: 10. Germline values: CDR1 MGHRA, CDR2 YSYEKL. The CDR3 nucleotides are TGCGCCAGCAGCCCCGCGAACAGGGGGTTGGATCAGCCCCAGCATTTT. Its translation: CASSPANRGLDQPQHF.